What follows describes a single T cell receptor (beta chain). Its antigen is not identified. Per the original data handling: The study built a papillary thyroid cancer distant-metastasis classifier from CDR3 differences across clinicopathological groups. TCRdb redid the clone calls on the PCR reads using MiXCR. TCRdb assigned the V and J calls; the authors' analysis was not used. The sample lists more than 10,000 clones; approximately 30% were seen once. None of the patients had undergone any treatment ahead of thyroid surgery. Between the trimmed V and J ends, which lost 7 bases and 0 bases, there was a span of 19 bases. Germline CDR1 reads SGHVS; CDR2 reads FQNEAQ. The CDR3 length is 17 residues. This sample was included in a study of metastatic and nonmetastatic thyroid tumors. Across the whole study: Comparison of repertoires was carried out across blood and tumor or nodule tissue from malignant and benign thyroid patients.

Regarding the study as a whole: It was reported that TCR beta diversity was significantly higher in malignant thyroid tumors than benign nodules, in blood and tumor.

The genes are TRBV7-8 and TRBJ1-3, with a possible D match to TRBD1 (5 bases). The clonotype originates from a male donor with papillary thyroid cancer or a benign thyroid nodule (not recorded which). Some clones in this sample may be carry-over from other donors' samples. Sequenced material: adjacent normal tissue. This CDR3 is CASTKGPASYSGNTIYF. The CDR3 DNA reads TGTGCCAGCACAAAGGGGCCAGCCTCTTACTCTGGAAACACCATATATTTT.